A selection of T cell receptor beta chains follows, all from one sample in a study of T cells in localized non-small cell lung cancer. Profiling relied on immunoSEQ multiplex PCR, and the TCRdb table lists in-frame clones only, not all of them. This repertoire shows around 41,000 clones, 65% to 90% found once; its top ten account for almost 8%. Sequenced here: PBMCs, sampled before any cancer treatment. Every receptor here comes from a man between 35 and 75 years old with stage II lung adenocarcinoma. CDR3s include the opening cysteine and the closing phenylalanine or tryptophan. A D gene is named only where the DNA matches it firmly. Only some rows state a clone size, as once, few, many or a class for expanded clones.

TRBD1,TRBV6-5,.,TRBJ2-7,TGTGCCAGCAGTTCCTCGACAGGGGGCTGGTCCTACGAGCAGTACTTC,CASSSSTGGWSYEQYF
.,TRBV7-3,few,TRBJ2-7,TGTGCCAGCAGCCTCCAGGGAGCGGGCAAGAGAGAGCAGTACTTC,CASSLQGAGKREQYF
.,TRBV6-6,.,TRBJ2-5,TGTGCCAGCAGTTGGGGGGGGCAGGGCCAAGAGACCCAGTACTTC,CASSWGGQGQETQYF
TRBD1,TRBV27,.,TRBJ2-3,TGTGCCAGTTTGGACAGGGGGACAGATACGCAGTATTTT,CASLDRGTDTQYF
TRBD2,TRBV7-2,.,TRBJ2-1,TGTGCCAGCACCCTCGGACTAGCGGGCCTAAATGAGCAGTTCTTC,CASTLGLAGLNEQFF
TRBD1,TRBV7-8,.,TRBJ2-2,TGTGCCAGCAGCTTAAAGGGGGCAAAGGCCGGGGAGCTGTTTTTT,CASSLKGAKAGELFF
.,TRBV7-9,.,TRBJ2-1,TGTGCCCAACGCGCTAGCTCCTACAATGAGCAGTTCTTC,CAQRASSYNEQFF
.,TRBV21-1,.,TRBJ2-4,TGTGCCAGCAGCAAAGCCCCGGACCTGCAAGCCAAAAACATTCAGTACTTC,CASSKAPDLQAKNIQYF
.,TRBV15,.,TRBJ2-7,TGTGCCACCAGCAGAGATAGGGACTTAAGCGAGCAGTACTTC,CATSRDRDLSEQYF
.,TRBV11-2,.,TRBJ2-2,TGTGCCAGCAGCTTAGATCAAAGGGCCGGGGAGCTGTTTTTT,CASSLDQRAGELFF
.,TRBV4-2,.,TRBJ1-2,TGTGCCAGCAGCCAAGATTCGAGCAGGGACTATGGCTACACCTTC,CASSQDSSRDYGYTF
.,TRBV9,.,TRBJ2-6,TGTGCCAGCAGCCCGGTGGTGGGGGGATCCGGCTCTGGGGCCAACGTCCTGACTTTC,CASSPVVGGSGSGANVLTF
TRBD1,TRBV6-5,.,TRBJ1-5,TGTGCCAGCAAGGGGACAGGGGAAGGTCAGCCCCAGCATTTT,CASKGTGEGQPQHF
TRBD1,TRBV19,.,TRBJ1-3,TGTGCCAGTAGTATACAGGGGGCCACCGGAAACACCATATATTTT,CASSIQGATGNTIYF
.,TRBV7-7,few,TRBJ2-5,TGTGCCAGCAGCTTAAGTCCATCGGAGACCCAGTACTTC,CASSLSPSETQYF
.,TRBV9,once,TRBJ1-3,TGTGCCAGCAGCGTGGACATACAGAGCTCTGGAAACACCATATATTTT,CASSVDIQSSGNTIYF
.,TRBV6-5,once,TRBJ1-2,TGTGCCAGCAGTGCCGGGCCCACCTCTCGCTACACCTTC,CASSAGPTSRYTF
.,TRBV19,.,TRBJ2-7,TGTGCCAGTAGTAGGGGTTCCAGGGGTGACGAGCAGTACTTC,CASSRGSRGDEQYF
.,TRBV20-1,.,TRBJ1-1,TGCAGTGGGACCCTGAACACTGAAGCTTTCTTT,CSGTLNTEAFF
TRBD1,TRBV28,.,TRBJ2-1,TGTGCCAGCGAGGGTCGGGACAGGGGGATCGAAGAGCAGTTCTTC,CASEGRDRGIEEQFF
.,TRBV7-9,.,TRBJ2-5,TGTGCCAGCAGCTTAGGACAGACTGGCGAGACCCAGTACTTC,CASSLGQTGETQYF
TRBD2,TRBV18,.,TRBJ2-1,TGTGCCAGCTCACCAAGGGCTGGCGGGAGTGATGGTGAGCAGTTCTTC,CASSPRAGGSDGEQFF
.,TRBV18,.,TRBJ2-4,TGTGCCAGCTCACCCAGACGTGAGGGTTTTCAGTACTTC,CASSPRREGFQYF
.,TRBV6-5,.,TRBJ2-7,TGTGCCAGCAGTGAAAGGCGCAGGATGGGCGAGCAGTACTTC,CASSERRRMGEQYF
.,TRBV14,.,TRBJ2-1,TGTGCCAGCAGCCAAGCACAGGCCTACAATGAGCAGTTCTTC,CASSQAQAYNEQFF
.,TRBV7-9,.,TRBJ2-1,TGTGCCAGCACCTCATCGGAATGGAATGAGCAGTTCTTC,CASTSSEWNEQFF
.,TRBV5-1,.,TRBJ2-6,TGCGCCAGCAGCTTTATCTCTGGGGCCAACGTCCTGACTTTC,CASSFISGANVLTF
.,TRBV7-9,.,TRBJ1-1,TGTGCCAGCAGCTTAACAGCCACTGAAGCTTTCTTT,CASSLTATEAFF
TRBD2,TRBV6-5,.,TRBJ2-7,TGTGCCAGCACCAGGACTAGCGGTGCCTACGAGCAGTACTTC,CASTRTSGAYEQYF
TRBD2,TRBV11-3,few,TRBJ2-7,TGTGCCAGCAGTTTTGGGGGGGATCGGACTAGCGGGAGAAGATACGAGCAGTACTTC,CASSFGGDRTSGRRYEQYF
.,TRBV4-3,.,TRBJ2-1,TGCGCCAGCAGCCAACAGGGGGACTCTCGGAATGAGCAGTTCTTC,CASSQQGDSRNEQFF
.,TRBV7-3,.,TRBJ2-3,TGTGCCAGCAGCACCTACCTCACAGATACGCAGTATTTT,CASSTYLTDTQYF
TRBD1,TRBV6-5,.,TRBJ1-1,TGTGCCAGCACCCTGACAGGGGAAGCTTTCTTT,CASTLTGEAFF
TRBD1,TRBV5-1,.,TRBJ2-7,TGCGCCAGCAGCTCGGGACAGTCCTACGAGCAGTACTTC,CASSSGQSYEQYF
.,TRBV19,.,TRBJ2-3,TGTGCCAGTAGCCAACTAGTGGGGGGAGATACGCAGTATTTT,CASSQLVGGDTQYF